These 20 T cell receptor beta chains share one sample of origin, sequenced in a study of T cells in Graves' hyperthyroidism and ophthalmopathy. The source material, RNA transcripts, was used to amplify TCR beta CDR3 regions. The TCR CDR3 first-round RT-PCR relied on the HTBI primer set. TCRdb re-analysed the multiplex PCR reads in MiXCR, keeping a single row per CDR3 protein. In the table there are approximately 570,000 distinct CDR3 sequences, less than 20% of which are singletons. The specimen sequenced was blood. These TCRs come from a man in his forties or fifties with Graves' ophthalmopathy.

V is TRBV29-1 and J is TRBJ2-7, with a weak D call TRBD2 (5 bases). The ends were cut back, 5 bases at V and 7 bases at J, with 12 bases in the middle. This CDR3 has 11 amino acids. Germline V CDR1 and CDR2: SQVTM, ANQGSEA. CDR3 sequence reads: CSVSGGREQYF. DNA for the CDR3: TGCAGCGTTTCCGGCGGGCGAGAGCAGTACTTC.

This clonotype showed up many times. This chain joins TRBV28 and TRBJ2-7; D is uncertain. The CDR3 runs to 11 residues. Germline assignment: CDR1 MDHEN and CDR2 SYDVKM. Trimming stripped 4 bases from V and 6 bases from J, with 7 bases between. The chain's CDR3 is CASSSPSEQYF. The CDR3 coding sequence is TGTGCCAGCAGTTCCCCCAGCGAGCAGTACTTC.

In its sample, this clonotype was seen many times. The rearrangement uses TRBV30 and TRBJ1-2; D ambiguous. The CDR3 covers 14 residues. Germline V gene lookup returns CDR1 GTSNPN and CDR2 SVGIG (reference sequence). V lost 0 bases and J 0 bases, leaving 8 bases between the germline ends. CDR3 residues: CAWSVVGSNYGYTF. The CDR3 region has the DNA TGTGCCTGGAGTGTAGTGGGGTCTAACTATGGCTACACCTTC.

The genes are TRBV14 and TRBJ2-5; 8 bases are a match to TRBD2. V shed 1 base, J shed 4 bases, and the junction held 8 bases outside the gene matches. The V gene's germline CDR1 is SGHDN and CDR2 FVKESK. This CDR3 contains 16 residues. The DNA for the CDR3 is TGTGCCAGCAGCCAAGTTTCGGGACTAGTGAGAGAGACCCAGTACTTC. Amino acid sequence: CASSQVSGLVRETQYF.

This clonotype was recorded many times. The rearrangement joins TRBV3-1 to TRBJ2-5; 7 bases match TRBD1. CDR3 size: 15 residues. Germline V gene data show CDR1 as LGHDT and CDR2 as YNNKEL (reference sequence). The V and J ends lost 4 bases and 2 bases, in that order; junction bases with no gene match: 7. The CDR3 sequence is CASSRRWTGQETQYF. CDR3 DNA: TGTGCCAGCAGCCGCCGCTGGACAGGACAAGAGACCCAGTACTTC.

In its sample, this clonotype was seen a few times. This chain uses TRBV6-2 or TRBV6-3 with TRBJ2-1, with a weak D call TRBD2 (6 bases). The CDR3 totals 13 residues. Between the trimmed V and J ends, which lost 2 bases and 12 bases, there was a span of 14 bases. From germline, CDR1 is MNHEY and CDR2 SVGEGT. The CDR3 protein is CASSYGVAGPQFF. CDR3 sequence (DNA): TGTGCCAGCAGTTACGGTGTCGCGGGGCCGCAGTTCTTC.

This clonotype was observed many times. The V call is TRBV12-3 or TRBV12-4, the J call TRBJ2-3; 8 bases align to TRBD2. Trimming removed 2 bases from V and 1 base from J; junction bases left unmatched: 2. This CDR3 is built from 15 residues. DNA of the CDR3: TGTGCCAGCAGTTTACAAGCGGGGGGCACAGATACGCAGTATTTT. Its protein is CASSLQAGGTDTQYF.

In its sample, this clonotype was seen a few times. This chain connects TRBV9 to TRBJ2-1, with a tentative D call TRBD2 (5 bases). This CDR3 contains 14 residues. CDR1 is SGDLS and CDR2 is YYNGEE in the germline V gene. The germline V and J ends were trimmed by 2 bases and 8 bases, with 14 bases remaining between them. This CDR3 reads CASSVVPGSDEQFF. CDR3 DNA sequence: TGTGCCAGCAGCGTTGTCCCGGGTAGCGATGAGCAGTTCTTC.

The chain uses TRBV5-1 and TRBJ1-2; TRBD1 matches at 9 bases. This CDR3 contains 14 residues. CDR1 and CDR2 from the germline V gene are SGHRS and YFSETQ. The ends lost 3 bases at V and 6 bases at J; junction bases unmatched: 6. CDR3 residues: CASSSGTGINGYTF. CDR3 DNA: TGCGCCAGCAGCTCCGGGACAGGGATCAATGGCTACACCTTC.

This clonotype was counted ten times or more. CDR3 nucleotides: TGTGCCAGCAGCTTAGGTCCCCTGACAGGCAGGAGCTCCTACAATGAGCAGTTCTTC. It is translated as CASSLGPLTGRSSYNEQFF. This chain uses TRBV7-9 with TRBJ2-1, with D tentatively TRBD1 (6 bases). The V end lost 1 base, the J end lost 0 bases, and 19 bases lay between the germline ends. Germline assignment: CDR1 SEHNR and CDR2 FQNEAQ (reference sequence). CDR3 length: 19 residues.

This clonotype was counted at least ten times. The chain uses TRBV7-8 and TRBJ1-1, with TRBD1 identical over 7 bases. V gave up 4 bases and J gave up 8 bases; unmatched junction bases: 13. Germline CDR1 SGHVS, CDR2 FQNEAQ. The CDR3 has 15 amino acids. The DNA for the CDR3 is TGTGCCAGCAGCTCGCGACAGGGCGGCTTCGAAGAAGCTTTCTTT. It translates to CASSSRQGGFEEAFF.

CDR3 protein: CASSYSVRVEGYGYTF. The CDR3 DNA reads TGTGCCAGCAGTTACTCGGTTCGGGTCGAAGGTTATGGCTACACCTTC. The V and J genes are TRBV6-5 and TRBJ1-2, with D hard to call. The V gene lost 0 bases and the J gene lost 5 bases, with 16 bases spanning the gap. In germline, CDR1 is MNHEY, CDR2 SVGAGI. The CDR3 runs to 16 residues.

The chain recombines TRBV29-1 with TRBJ1-1; possibly TRBD1 for D (5 bases). Per germline, CDR1 SQVTM and CDR2 ANQGSEA. Trimming removed 6 bases from V and 1 base from J, with 21 bases in between. The CDR3 is made up of 16 amino acids. The CDR3 region is CSVLSPIRGPNTEAFF. DNA of the CDR3: TGCAGCGTACTCTCTCCCATAAGGGGACCGAACACTGAAGCTTTCTTT.

V usage is TRBV18 and J usage is TRBJ1-4; D might be TRBD1 (6 bases). From germline, CDR1 is KGHSH and CDR2 LQKENI. Trimming took 4 bases from V and 6 from J, leaving 15 bases between them. CDR3 length: 15 amino acids. The CDR3 sequence: CASSLVAGADEKLFF. CDR3 DNA sequence: TGTGCCAGCTCACTGGTTGCGGGGGCGGATGAAAAACTGTTTTTT. The variable domain in full, completed from reference TRBV18 and TRBJ1-4, reads NAGVMQNPRHLVRRRGQEARLRCSPMKGHSHVYWYRQLPEEGLKFMVYLQKENIIDESGMPKERFSAEFPKEGPSILRIQQVVRGDSAAYFCASSLVAGADEKLFFGSGTQLSVL.

This clonotype was seen ten or more times. The chain recombines TRBV5-1 with TRBJ2-1, with TRBD2 matching 10 bases. The V gene end was trimmed by 4 bases and the J gene end by 6 bases; junction bases not matched to a gene: 4. The CDR3 totals 14 residues. The germline gives CDR1 SGHRS, CDR2 YFSETQ. DNA for the CDR3: TGCGCCAGCAGCCCTAGGACTAGCGGCAATGAGCAGTTCTTC. It translates to CASSPRTSGNEQFF.

This clonotype has a handful of counts. The V call is TRBV6-2 or TRBV6-3, the J call TRBJ1-1; TRBD1 aligns across 9 bases. The germline V gene has CDR1 MNHEY and CDR2 SVGEGT. The CDR3 contains 14 residues. V lost 6 bases and J lost 5; bases outside the gene matches: 7. The CDR3 DNA reads TGTGCCAGCAGCCACCGGGACAGGGCGACTGAAGCTTTCTTT. Protein sequence: CASSHRDRATEAFF.

In this sample, this clonotype turned up once. A much larger clone is a single base away; this may be a read error. This chain uses TRBV12-3 or TRBV12-4 with TRBJ2-5; D might be TRBD2 (5 bases). The CDR3 runs 12 residues. The CDR3 loop reads CAGSLLGETQYF. The DNA of the CDR3 is TGTGCCGGCAGTTTACTAGGGGAGACCCAGTACTTC.

This clonotype was seen a handful of times. The chain couples TRBV25-1 to TRBJ1-1; weak D call: TRBD1 (6 bases). The CDR3 is made up of 16 amino acids. Trimming removed 4 bases at V and 3 bases at J, with 18 bases between. CDR1 and CDR2 from the germline V gene are MGHDK and SYGVNS. As DNA, the CDR3 is TGTGCCAGCAGTGCCACCACCAACAGGGTTGACACTGAAGCTTTCTTT. Encoded protein: CASSATTNRVDTEAFF.

This clonotype turned up a few times. The chain links TRBV20-1 to TRBJ1-1, with D maybe TRBD1 (5 bases). V was shortened by 8 bases and J by 2 bases, with 15 bases between the two germline ends. The CDR3 has 13 amino acids. CDR1 is DFQATT and CDR2 is SNEGSKA in the germline V gene (reference sequence). The DNA of the CDR3 is TGCAGTCCCCGGGGGAGAACAAACACTGAAGCTTTCTTT. The encoded protein is CSPRGRTNTEAFF.

This clonotype was seen only a few times. This chain connects TRBV12-3 or TRBV12-4 to TRBJ2-2, with 16 bases identical to TRBD2. With V trimmed by 7 bases and J by 1 base, 6 bases remained unmatched. The CDR3 is 18 residues long. CDR3 amino acids: CASKGTSGGALNTGELFF. The CDR3 nucleotides are TGTGCCAGCAAAGGGACTAGCGGGGGGGCCTTGAACACCGGGGAGCTGTTTTTT.